The clone carrying this T cell receptor (beta chain) has just a few counts. Its antigen is currently unknown. This record belongs to a study of beta chain features in type 1 diabetes. CDR3 length equals 14 residues. In germline, CDR1 is SGHTA, CDR2 FQGNSA. V gave up 5 bases and J gave up 9 bases, with 17 bases separating them. What was sequenced were expressed TCRB transcripts, since all of the isolated RNA had been reverse transcribed. Here immunoSEQ multiplex PCR was the method, and the copy in TCRdb shows in-frame clones only, minus some. The sample contains 390,000 or so clones, approximately 14% of which appear only once. Findings and caveats of the study: Any HLA-type effect on TCRB rearrangement remained unresolved here.

The chain combines TRBV7-2 with TRBJ2-1, with TRBD1 as a possible D gene (5 bases). Sequenced sample: naive CD4+ T cells from blood. The receptor was derived from a man younger than 40 in good health. The CDR3 DNA reads as TGTGCCAGCAGCGCGCCCCGGCCCACAGGTGAGCAGTTCTTC. Amino acids: CASSAPRPTGEQFF.